The 21 T cell receptor beta chains below all came from one sample that was sequenced in a study of shared clonotypes between healthy human individuals (dated by TCRdb to 2018 to 2021). CD8 naive samples consisted of CD45RO-negative cells that were positively selected for CCR7, yielding a CD45RA+CCR7+ population without TemRA cells. Library prep was done by the immunoSEQ multiplex PCR assay. Drawn from immuneACCESS, this table holds only the in-frame rearrangements with V and J called that TCRdb kept. Clones are partly lost; checked studies trace under half to an unresolved V gene and leave the rest unexplained. The sample data list some 2,000,000 clones, and roughly 94% of these were observed just once. Of the sample, 0.9% to 1.4% is held by the ten largest clones. The sample was naive CD8+ T cells sorted from blood. The sample's cell subset or site label, decoded: CD45RA+CCR7+. The receptors were sampled from a man younger than 30 in good health.

The V and J genes are TRBV10-3 and TRBJ1-2; possible D gene TRBD1, 5 bases. Per germline, CDR1 ENHRY and CDR2 SYGVKD. The CDR3 runs to 16 residues. V was pared by 1 base and J by 7 bases, with 19 bases between. The CDR3 is CAISELDTPRAGGYTF. The CDR3 region has the DNA TGTGCCATCAGTGAGTTGGACACCCCGCGAGCTGGTGGCTACACCTTC.

V gene TRBV5-4 combines with J gene TRBJ2-7; either TRBD1 or TRBD2 may fit D (5 bases each). Germline CDR1 reads SGHNT; CDR2 reads YYREEE (reference sequence). With 3 bases removed from V and 2 bases from J, the gap between germline ends came to 15 bases. The CDR3 totals 15 residues. CDR3 sequence: CASSSNPQGAYEQYF. CDR3 nucleotide sequence: TGTGCCAGCAGCTCTAACCCCCAGGGAGCCTACGAGCAGTACTTC.

V usage is TRBV18 and J usage is TRBJ2-7, with D possibly called TRBD1 or TRBD2 (5 bases each). The CDR3 consists of 16 residues. V was pared by 6 bases and J by 0 bases, with 18 bases between. Germline values: CDR1 KGHSH, CDR2 LQKENI. For the CDR3, the DNA is TGTGCCAGCTCTATAGGGACCTCACCTCGCTCCTACGAGCAGTACTTC. Amino acid sequence: CASSIGTSPRSYEQYF.

On this clone itself: This sample includes further DNA sequences coding for the same CDR3. CDR3 amino acids: CASSLGGGQETQYF. Written as DNA, the CDR3 is TGTGCCAGCAGCTTAGGCGGGGGCCAAGAGACCCAGTACTTC. This chain uses TRBV11-2 with TRBJ2-5, with 7 bases identical to TRBD2. CDR1 is SGHAT, CDR2 FQNNGV, per germline. V lost 1 base, J lost 1 base, and 0 bases stayed unmatched. The CDR3 runs 14 residues. Drawing the rest from reference TRBV11-2 and TRBJ2-5, the complete variable domain is EAGVAQSPRYKIIEKRQSVAFWCNPISGHATLYWYQQILGQGPKLLIQFQNNGVVDDSQLPKDRFSAERLKGVDSTLKIQPAKLEDSAVYLCASSLGGGQETQYFGPGTRLLVL.

This clone occurred once. V usage is TRBV11-2 and J usage is TRBJ2-5, with no clear D. The V end was cut by 5 bases, the J end by 2 bases, with 12 bases between. CDR3 size: 14 residues. CDR1 is SGHAT, CDR2 FQNNGV, per germline. The CDR3 region is CASSPLKAQETQYF. CDR3 DNA: TGTGCCAGCAGCCCTCTAAAGGCTCAAGAGACCCAGTACTTC.

Of note for this clone: This sample also contains other DNA sequences that code for the same CDR3. The rearrangement links TRBV5-1 to TRBJ1-1, with D unresolved. The CDR3 extends over 13 amino acids. CDR1 and CDR2 from the germline V gene are SGHRS and YFSETQ. V lost 0 bases to trimming and J lost 3 bases, with 6 bases between them. CDR3 sequence: CASSLGMYTEAFF. CDR3 bases: TGCGCCAGCAGCTTGGGTATGTACACTGAAGCTTTCTTT.

Only one count was recorded for this clone. The CDR3 loop reads CASSIASQRGYTF. CDR3 nucleotide sequence: TGTGCCAGTAGTATAGCAAGCCAGCGTGGCTACACCTTC. The V call is TRBV19, the J call TRBJ1-2; no clear D gene. Germline V gives CDR1 LNHDA, CDR2 SQIVND (reference sequence). Deletions cut 1 base from V and 7 bases from J, with 10 bases between. CDR3 length: 13 residues.

V and J are TRBV5-5 and TRBJ1-5; D perhaps matches TRBD1 (5 bases). The CDR3 is 13 amino acids. V was clipped by 7 bases and J by 4 bases, with 12 bases between them. From germline, CDR1 is SGHKS and CDR2 YYEKEE (reference sequence). The CDR3: CASRGDTNQPQHF. Here the CDR3 DNA reads TGTGCCAGCCGGGGGGATACTAATCAGCCCCAGCATTTT.

This chain connects TRBV25-1 to TRBJ1-6; 11 positions match TRBD1. This CDR3 has 18 amino acids. CDR1 and CDR2 (germline): MGHDK, SYGVNS. Trimming removed 8 bases from V and 8 bases from J; junction bases left unmatched: 17. CDR3 bases: TGTGCCAGCGGCGGGGACAGGGGGTTTAGAGCGCTGGATTCACCCCTCCACTTT. Its translation: CASGGDRGFRALDSPLHF.

This chain uses TRBV4-1 with TRBJ2-5; 10 bases match TRBD2. Germline-derived CDR1 and CDR2 are MGHRA and YSYEKL. CDR3 length equals 17 residues. After removal of 0 bases from V and 5 bases from J, the junction contained 9 bases not matched to a gene. The CDR3 sequence is CASSQDTSSGGRETQYF. Here the CDR3 DNA reads TGCGCCAGCAGCCAAGATACCTCTAGCGGGGGACGGGAGACCCAGTACTTC.

The rearrangement joins TRBV18 to TRBJ2-1; the match to TRBD1 covers 7 bases. V shed 2 bases, J shed 3 bases, and the junction held 7 bases outside the gene matches. CDR1 KGHSH and CDR2 LQKENI come from the germline V gene. This CDR3 is built from 16 residues. The CDR3 here is CASSPGPGTVYNEQFF. The CDR3 nucleotides read TGTGCCAGCTCACCAGGACCCGGGACAGTCTACAATGAGCAGTTCTTC.

The rearrangement links TRBV30 to TRBJ2-4, with D possibly called TRBD1 or TRBD2 (5 bases each). Germline lookup yields CDR1 GTSNPN and CDR2 SVGIG (reference sequence). Trimming pared 0 bases from V and 2 bases from J, leaving 17 bases between. The CDR3 contains 17 residues. The DNA for the CDR3 is TGTGCCTGGAGTGTATCTGTCGGGGACGGACCCAAAAACATTCAGTACTTC. This encodes CAWSVSVGDGPKNIQYF. Filled out from reference TRBV30 and TRBJ2-4, the complete variable domain reads SQTIHQWPATLVQPVGSPLSLECTVEGTSNPNLYWYRQAAGRGLQLLFYSVGIGQISSEVPQNLSASRPQDRQFILSSKKLLLSDSGFYLCAWSVSVGDGPKNIQYFGAGTRLSVL.

To note about this clone: A read error is possible here, since a much larger clone lies one base away. Other DNA sequences of this sample code for an identical CDR3. The V and J genes are TRBV6-1 and TRBJ1-1; D not certain. Germline-derived CDR1 and CDR2 are MNHNS and SASEGT. V lost 1 base and J lost 3, with 6 bases in between. The CDR3 is made up of 13 amino acids. CDR3 sequence reads: CASSEGRDTEAFF. CDR3 coding DNA: TGTGCCAGCAGTGAAGGTAGGGACACTGAAGCTTTCTTT.

The J gene is TRBJ2-7, the V gene TRBV27, with no clear D. Trimming removed 8 bases from V and 4 bases from J, with 12 bases in between. The CDR3 has 12 amino acids. Germline assignment: CDR1 MNHEY and CDR2 SMNVEV (reference sequence). The CDR3 reads CASSHTGYEQYF. CDR3 DNA sequence: TGTGCCAGCTCCCATACCGGTTACGAGCAGTACTTC.

This rearrangement joins TRBV4-1 to TRBJ1-1, with 7 bases that match TRBD1. The CDR3 totals 15 residues. The J segment lost 2 bases and the V segment lost 2 bases, leaving 5 bases of the junction unmatched. Germline V gives CDR1 MGHRA, CDR2 YSYEKL. CDR3 bases: TGCGCCAGCAGCCAAAACAGGGGAACTAACACTGAAGCTTTCTTT. It encodes CASSQNRGTNTEAFF.

On this clone itself: Different DNA sequences within this sample yield the same CDR3. The rearrangement links TRBV4-1 to TRBJ2-1; unclear D gene. Germline values: CDR1 MGHRA, CDR2 YSYEKL. The V end was cut by 2 bases, the J end by 7 bases, with 3 bases between. CDR3 size: 11 residues. CDR3: CASSQRNEQFF. DNA for the CDR3: TGCGCCAGCAGCCAAAGGAATGAGCAGTTCTTC.

The V call is TRBV14, the J call TRBJ2-4, with D unresolved. Germline-derived CDR1 and CDR2 are SGHDN and FVKESK. Trimming stripped 0 bases from V and 4 bases from J, with 7 bases between. This CDR3 has 14 residues. The CDR3 nucleotides read TGTGCCAGCAGCCAAGATAATCAGAAAAACATTCAGTACTTC. Translated: CASSQDNQKNIQYF.

The chain is built from TRBV6-6 and TRBJ1-2; D is possibly TRBD1 (5 bases). Germline assignment: CDR1 MNHNY and CDR2 SVGAGI (reference sequence). The CDR3 has 16 amino acids. Trimming removed 3 bases from V and 3 bases from J, with 17 bases in between. The CDR3 sequence: CASSYALGPGDYGYTF. CDR3 coding DNA: TGTGCCAGCAGTTATGCCTTGGGGCCGGGTGACTATGGCTACACCTTC.

This clone has just one count. V usage is TRBV19 and J usage is TRBJ2-5; TRBD1 agrees at 10 bases. Germline V CDR1 and CDR2: LNHDA, SQIVND (reference sequence). The V gene end was trimmed by 5 bases and the J gene end by 5 bases; junction bases not matched to a gene: 8. This CDR3 has 15 amino acids. The CDR3 loop is CASSLRTGGFETQYF. The CDR3, as DNA: TGTGCCAGTAGTCTCCGGACAGGGGGATTTGAGACCCAGTACTTC.

V is TRBV6-6 and J is TRBJ1-4; D is unresolved. There are 15 residues in the CDR3. Deletions cut 0 bases from V and 5 bases from J, with 10 bases between. Germline V gives CDR1 MNHNY, CDR2 SVGAGI (reference sequence). The CDR3, as DNA: TGTGCCAGCAGTTACTCGTCCAGAGAAAATGAAAAACTGTTTTTT. Encoded protein: CASSYSSRENEKLFF.

The rearrangement uses TRBV7-9 and TRBJ2-5, with 7 bases fitting TRBD2. V shed 4 bases and J 2 bases; nucleotides not matched to a gene: 13. The germline V gene has CDR1 SEHNR and CDR2 FQNEAQ (reference sequence). The CDR3 consists of 17 residues. CDR3 region: CASSSMRSGEGQETQYF. For the CDR3, the DNA is TGTGCCAGCAGCTCTATGAGGAGCGGGGAGGGGCAAGAGACCCAGTACTTC.